These T cell receptor beta chains were read from a single sample in a study of blood T cell repertoires in COVID-19. The assay was immunoSEQ multiplex PCR, and TCRdb's table has in-frame clones only and misses some. This table holds about 320,000 clones, over 85% found once. Sample: peripheral blood. These receptors were obtained from a woman between 25 and 40 years old with COVID-19, enrolled during active disease. Both conserved end residues are part of each CDR3. A D gene is named only where the DNA matches it firmly. Size values are once, few and many counts, or a class for expanded clones, and some rows have none.

j_call d_call clone_size v_call cdr3_length cdr3_aa cdr3_nt
TRBJ2-1 TRBD2 - TRBV11-3 16 CASSLDSGGAYNEQFF TGTGCCAGCAGCTTAGATTCGGGGGGGGCCTACAATGAGCAGTTCTTC
TRBJ1-4 TRBD1 - TRBV6-5 13 CASHRGLDEKLFF TGTGCCAGCCACAGGGGGCTAGATGAAAAACTGTTTTTT
TRBJ2-7 - - TRBV7-9 14 CASSPGIAAYEQYF TGTGCCAGCAGCCCGGGTATAGCCGCCTACGAGCAGTACTTC
TRBJ2-7 TRBD1 few TRBV4-2 14 CASSQDDRVMEQYF TGTGCCAGCAGCCAGGACGACAGGGTTATGGAGCAGTACTTC
TRBJ1-2 - - TRBV7-9 15 CASTIYTGSADGYTF TGTGCCAGCACCATATACACAGGGAGCGCGGATGGCTACACCTTC
TRBJ1-1 - - TRBV5-1 13 CASSGGYNTEAFF TGCGCCAGCAGCGGGGGCTATAACACTGAAGCTTTCTTT
TRBJ2-1 - once TRBV6-6 16 CASSYPQVSSYNEQFF TGTGCCAGCAGTTACCCCCAGGTGAGCTCCTACAATGAGCAGTTCTTC
TRBJ2-1 TRBD1 - TRBV19 12 CASTTGGNEQFF TGTGCCAGTACGACAGGGGGCAATGAGCAGTTCTTC
TRBJ2-7 TRBD1 - TRBV27 11 CPGQGVYEQYF TGCCCCGGACAGGGGGTTTACGAGCAGTACTTC
TRBJ2-3 - - TRBV6-5 16 CASSYGGLGNQDTQYF TGTGCCAGCAGTTACGGGGGGTTGGGAAACCAAGATACGCAGTATTTT
TRBJ2-7 - - TRBV28 15 CASSFRGSASYEQYF TGTGCCAGCAGTTTCCGGGGGAGTGCCTCCTACGAGCAGTACTTC